A single sample gave rise to the 4 T cell receptor beta chains below, sequenced in a study of T cell responses to AZD1222 COVID-19 vaccine. The repertoire was sequenced with immunoSEQ multiplex PCR; TCRdb's copy has only in-frame clones and lacks some. This sample has about 79,000 clones, with around 81% found just once. The sequencing used peripheral blood, collected on day 0 of AZD1222 vaccination. These receptors were collected from an adult in good health.

V usage is TRBV7-7 and J usage is TRBJ2-1; D gene uncertain. V lost 1 base and J lost 8, with 9 bases in between. The CDR3 totals 13 residues. In germline, CDR1 is SSHAT, CDR2 FNYEAQ (reference sequence). CDR3 coding DNA: TGTGCCAGCAGCTTAGGGGATAGGGATGAGCAGTTCTTC. It translates to CASSLGDRDEQFF.

The rearrangement uses TRBV5-5 and TRBJ2-5, with D perhaps matching TRBD1 (5 bases). The V gene's germline CDR1 is SGHKS and CDR2 YYEKEE (reference sequence). V was clipped by 2 bases and J by 2 bases, with 10 bases between them. The CDR3 sequence is 14 residues long. CDR3 in amino acids: CASSFKGPQETQYF. CDR3 DNA sequence: TGTGCCAGCAGCTTTAAGGGGCCGCAAGAGACCCAGTACTTC.

This rearrangement joins TRBV18 to TRBJ2-5, with 9 bases matching TRBD1. Unmatched junction bases numbered 9, after V lost 3 bases and J lost 1 base. CDR1 is KGHSH and CDR2 is LQKENI in the germline V gene. The CDR3 totals 17 residues. The CDR3 DNA reads as TGTGCCAGCTCACCGCCCGGGACAGGGATGGTCCAAGAGACCCAGTACTTC. Amino acids: CASSPPGTGMVQETQYF.

V gene TRBV4-1 combines with J gene TRBJ2-1; TRBD2 agrees at 14 bases. The germline V gene has CDR1 MGHRA and CDR2 YSYEKL. Trimming at V came to 2 bases and at J to 7 bases, leaving 10 bases not matched to a gene. The CDR3 runs 18 residues. The CDR3 sequence: CASSQYPPGLAGANEQFF. CDR3 DNA sequence: TGCGCCAGCAGCCAATACCCACCGGGACTAGCGGGAGCTAATGAGCAGTTCTTC.